A single sample gave rise to the 2 T cell receptor beta chains below, sequenced in a study of identifying expanded T cells in peripheral blood. This table comes from immunoSEQ multiplex PCR, and its TCRdb copy is limited to in-frame clones, with some not included. The sample records some 78,000 clones, 84% being singletons. Sequenced material: blood. These receptors originate from a person between 18 and 75 years old in good health.

V gene TRBV7-2 combines with J gene TRBJ1-2, with 7 nucleotides matching TRBD1. The CDR3 is made up of 16 amino acids. The V and J ends lost 5 bases and 0 bases, in that order; junction bases with no gene match: 9. CDR1 SGHTA and CDR2 FQGNSA come from the germline V gene. The CDR3 protein is CASSPLGQAANYGYTF. The CDR3 nucleotides read TGTGCCAGCAGCCCCCTAGGACAGGCAGCTAACTATGGCTACACCTTC.

In its sample, this clone was seen once. V and J are TRBV7-3 and TRBJ2-1, with 10 nucleotides matching TRBD2. The V and J ends lost 5 bases and 6 bases, in that order; junction bases with no gene match: 4. The CDR3 covers 14 residues. Germline loops: CDR1 SGHTA, CDR2 FQGTGA. The CDR3 DNA reads TGTGCCAGCAGCAACAGCGGGAGGGGCAATGAGCAGTTCTTC. Translated, it gives CASSNSGRGNEQFF. Full variable domain (remainder filled in from reference TRBV7-3 and TRBJ2-1): GAGVSQTPSNKVTEKGKYVELRCDPISGHTALYWYRQSLGQGPEFLIYFQGTGAADDSGLPNDRFFAVRPEGSVSTLKIQRTERGDSAVYLCASSNSGRGNEQFFGPGTRLTVL.